This T cell receptor beta chain was captured in a study of OX40 agonist ivuxolimab in advanced cancers. Study-wide background: An agonistic human IgG2 monoclonal antibody against OX40 (CD134) was given. In this trial design, patients received ivuxolimab intravenously at 0.01 to 10 mg/kg every 2 weeks.

The ends lost 1 base at V and 3 bases at J; junction bases unmatched: 6. Germline V gene lookup returns CDR1 SGHNT and CDR2 YYREEE (reference sequence). The CDR3 covers 15 residues. As regards this clone: Its target is not known.

Study outcomes and limitations: At 0.1 to 3.0 mg/kg and by week 6, CD4+ and CD8+ T cells in the blood had expanded clonally.

Some clones are missing from TCRdb's copy, which holds only in-frame ones; the method was immunoSEQ multiplex PCR. Of tens of thousands of clones in the sample, about 74% were seen once. The sequence derives from an adult with an advanced solid tumor such as melanoma, head and neck, liver or kidney cancer. V gene TRBV5-4 combines with J gene TRBJ2-7; the match to TRBD1 covers 8 bases. Sequencing used CD4+ or CD8+ T cells sorted from blood, obtained in a trial of the OX40 agonist ivuxolimab. The CDR3 here is CASSLIGQGVYEQYF. Written as DNA, the CDR3 is TGTGCCAGCAGCTTGATCGGACAGGGTGTCTACGAGCAGTACTTC.